This record looks at one T cell receptor beta chain sequence and its context. Its target is unknown. Depending on availability, patient cells were bead-separated fractions or unselected PBMC. Produced via immunoSEQ multiplex PCR; TCRdb's table is partial and in-frame only. The table lists 6,000 or so clones, just under 75% of them singletons. This entry is derived from a study of STAT5B mutations in CD4+ large granular lymphocyte leukemia. Study-wide results and caveats: Higher CD4+ than CD8+ T-LGLL clonality might reflect small sample size. No patients shared main leukemic clonotypes, though roughly 27% appeared at low frequency elsewhere. 8/27 top patient clones versus 2/35 control clones were TRBV06-family.

The CDR3 sequence is 15 residues long. Trimming pared 1 base from V and 6 bases from J, leaving 13 bases between. CDR1 and CDR2 from the germline V gene are SGHTA and FQGNSA. This rearrangement joins TRBV7-2 to TRBJ2-1; TRBD1 or TRBD2 may be the D gene (5 bases each). The sample comprised PBMCs. This TCR came from a woman aged 70 to 79 with CD4+ T-cell large granular lymphocyte leukemia. DNA of the CDR3: TGTGCCAGCAGCTTAGGGGGGAGCCTACCCAATGAGCAGTTCTTC. Its translation is CASSLGGSLPNEQFF. The full variable domain, rest sourced from reference TRBV7-2 and TRBJ2-1, is GAGVSQSPSNKVTEKGKDVELRCDPISGHTALYWYRQSLGQGLEFLIYFQGNSAPDKSGLPSDRFSAERTGGSVSTLTIQRTQQEDSAVYLCASSLGGSLPNEQFFGPGTRLTVL.